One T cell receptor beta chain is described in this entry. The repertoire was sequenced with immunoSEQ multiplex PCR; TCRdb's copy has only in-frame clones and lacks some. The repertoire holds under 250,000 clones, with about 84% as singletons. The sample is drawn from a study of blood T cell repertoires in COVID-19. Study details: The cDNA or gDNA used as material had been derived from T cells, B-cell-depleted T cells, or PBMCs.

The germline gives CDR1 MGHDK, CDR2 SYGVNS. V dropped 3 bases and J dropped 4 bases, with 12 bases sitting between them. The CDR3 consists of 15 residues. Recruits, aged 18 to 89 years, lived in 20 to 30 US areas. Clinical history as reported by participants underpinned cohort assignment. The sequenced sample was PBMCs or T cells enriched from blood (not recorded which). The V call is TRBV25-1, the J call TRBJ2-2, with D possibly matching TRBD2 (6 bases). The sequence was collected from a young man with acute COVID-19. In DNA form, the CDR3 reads TGTGCCAGCAGTGACGTCGCGCGGGGCACCGGGGAGCTGTTTTTT. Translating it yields CASSDVARGTGELFF.